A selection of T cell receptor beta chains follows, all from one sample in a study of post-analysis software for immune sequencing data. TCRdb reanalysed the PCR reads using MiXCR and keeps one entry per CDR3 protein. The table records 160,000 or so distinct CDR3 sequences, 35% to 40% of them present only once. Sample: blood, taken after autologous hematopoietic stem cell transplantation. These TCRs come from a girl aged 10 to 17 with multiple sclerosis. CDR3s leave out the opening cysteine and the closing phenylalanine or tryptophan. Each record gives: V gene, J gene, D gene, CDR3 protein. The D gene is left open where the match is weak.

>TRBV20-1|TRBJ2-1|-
SARGGSPYNEQF
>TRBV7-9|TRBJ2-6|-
ASSLPRSSGANVLT
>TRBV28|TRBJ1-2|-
ASSQQTVNYGYT
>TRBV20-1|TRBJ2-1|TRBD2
SARTGTSGSWNEQF
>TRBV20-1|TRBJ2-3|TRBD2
SARDLGGSSANTQY
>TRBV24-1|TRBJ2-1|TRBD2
ATSGAGGANEQF
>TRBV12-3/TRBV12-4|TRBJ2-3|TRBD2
ASSDLAGGYDTQY
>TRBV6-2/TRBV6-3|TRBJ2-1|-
ASSYSLLGSYNEQF
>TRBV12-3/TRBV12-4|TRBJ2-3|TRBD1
ASSTGASTDTQY
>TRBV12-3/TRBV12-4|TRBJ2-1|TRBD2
ASSLLAGVVSEQF
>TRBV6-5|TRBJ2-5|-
ASSSDLGDTQY
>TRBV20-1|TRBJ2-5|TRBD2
SARDWRSGRETQY
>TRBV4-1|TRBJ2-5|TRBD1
ASALVETGWETQY
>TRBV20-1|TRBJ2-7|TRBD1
SGTWDRGLHEQY
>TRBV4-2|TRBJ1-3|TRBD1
ASSQDGTGKNTIY
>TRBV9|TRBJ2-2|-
ASSPRPNTRLSNTGELF
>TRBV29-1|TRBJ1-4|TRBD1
SVGTGGINEKLF
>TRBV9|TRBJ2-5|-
ASSVSQAQETQY
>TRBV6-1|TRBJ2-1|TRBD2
ASSDRLAGVGDEQF
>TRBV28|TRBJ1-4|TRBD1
ASSLSLLTGRSEKLF
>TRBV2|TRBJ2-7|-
ASSDLSDEQY
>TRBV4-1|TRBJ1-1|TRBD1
ASSGYRGDTEAF
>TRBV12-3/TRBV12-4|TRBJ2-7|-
ASSSGASVIPTYEQY
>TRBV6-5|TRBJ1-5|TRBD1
ASSYDRGVGQPQH
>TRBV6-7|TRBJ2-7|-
ASSYPKTGDYEQY
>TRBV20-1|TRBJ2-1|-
SASWRSYNEQF
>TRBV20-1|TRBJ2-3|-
SADLADTQY
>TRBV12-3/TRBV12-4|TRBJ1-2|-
ASSLVPRAGGYT
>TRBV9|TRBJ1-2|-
ASSPIGEWST
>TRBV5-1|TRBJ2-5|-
ASSSSGANQETQY
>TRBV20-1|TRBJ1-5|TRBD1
SAVTGNEQPQH
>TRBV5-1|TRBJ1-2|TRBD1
ASSAQAKGQRYGYT
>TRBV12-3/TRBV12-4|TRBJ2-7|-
ASSLSRLTYEQY
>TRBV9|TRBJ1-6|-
ASSAETGTYNSPLH
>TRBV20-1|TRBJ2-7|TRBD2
SAPSTSGGLYKQY
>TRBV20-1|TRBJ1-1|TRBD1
SANNRGDTEAF
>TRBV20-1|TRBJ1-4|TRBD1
SASMDRDDGKLF
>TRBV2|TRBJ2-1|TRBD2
ASREGLAYNEQF
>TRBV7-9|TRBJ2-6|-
ASSWSGTGGANVLT
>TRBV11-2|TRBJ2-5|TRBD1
ASSSGQKETQY
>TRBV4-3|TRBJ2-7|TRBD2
ASSQALAGVTYEQY
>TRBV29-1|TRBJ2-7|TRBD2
SVTGTSGYEQY
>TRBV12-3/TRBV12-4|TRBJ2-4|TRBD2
ASSSLLGREIPPAKNIQY
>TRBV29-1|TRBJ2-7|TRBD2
SGGLDHEQY
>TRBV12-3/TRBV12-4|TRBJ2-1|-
ASRATAGTSEQF
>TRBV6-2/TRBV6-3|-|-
ASSYQSARDEQY
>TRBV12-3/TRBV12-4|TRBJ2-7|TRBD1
ASSEGQPAYEQY
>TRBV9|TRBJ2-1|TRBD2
ASSVGSEREVAEQF
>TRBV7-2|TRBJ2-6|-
ASSPKDSSFAGANVLT
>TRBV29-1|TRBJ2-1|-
SVEVGTYNEQF